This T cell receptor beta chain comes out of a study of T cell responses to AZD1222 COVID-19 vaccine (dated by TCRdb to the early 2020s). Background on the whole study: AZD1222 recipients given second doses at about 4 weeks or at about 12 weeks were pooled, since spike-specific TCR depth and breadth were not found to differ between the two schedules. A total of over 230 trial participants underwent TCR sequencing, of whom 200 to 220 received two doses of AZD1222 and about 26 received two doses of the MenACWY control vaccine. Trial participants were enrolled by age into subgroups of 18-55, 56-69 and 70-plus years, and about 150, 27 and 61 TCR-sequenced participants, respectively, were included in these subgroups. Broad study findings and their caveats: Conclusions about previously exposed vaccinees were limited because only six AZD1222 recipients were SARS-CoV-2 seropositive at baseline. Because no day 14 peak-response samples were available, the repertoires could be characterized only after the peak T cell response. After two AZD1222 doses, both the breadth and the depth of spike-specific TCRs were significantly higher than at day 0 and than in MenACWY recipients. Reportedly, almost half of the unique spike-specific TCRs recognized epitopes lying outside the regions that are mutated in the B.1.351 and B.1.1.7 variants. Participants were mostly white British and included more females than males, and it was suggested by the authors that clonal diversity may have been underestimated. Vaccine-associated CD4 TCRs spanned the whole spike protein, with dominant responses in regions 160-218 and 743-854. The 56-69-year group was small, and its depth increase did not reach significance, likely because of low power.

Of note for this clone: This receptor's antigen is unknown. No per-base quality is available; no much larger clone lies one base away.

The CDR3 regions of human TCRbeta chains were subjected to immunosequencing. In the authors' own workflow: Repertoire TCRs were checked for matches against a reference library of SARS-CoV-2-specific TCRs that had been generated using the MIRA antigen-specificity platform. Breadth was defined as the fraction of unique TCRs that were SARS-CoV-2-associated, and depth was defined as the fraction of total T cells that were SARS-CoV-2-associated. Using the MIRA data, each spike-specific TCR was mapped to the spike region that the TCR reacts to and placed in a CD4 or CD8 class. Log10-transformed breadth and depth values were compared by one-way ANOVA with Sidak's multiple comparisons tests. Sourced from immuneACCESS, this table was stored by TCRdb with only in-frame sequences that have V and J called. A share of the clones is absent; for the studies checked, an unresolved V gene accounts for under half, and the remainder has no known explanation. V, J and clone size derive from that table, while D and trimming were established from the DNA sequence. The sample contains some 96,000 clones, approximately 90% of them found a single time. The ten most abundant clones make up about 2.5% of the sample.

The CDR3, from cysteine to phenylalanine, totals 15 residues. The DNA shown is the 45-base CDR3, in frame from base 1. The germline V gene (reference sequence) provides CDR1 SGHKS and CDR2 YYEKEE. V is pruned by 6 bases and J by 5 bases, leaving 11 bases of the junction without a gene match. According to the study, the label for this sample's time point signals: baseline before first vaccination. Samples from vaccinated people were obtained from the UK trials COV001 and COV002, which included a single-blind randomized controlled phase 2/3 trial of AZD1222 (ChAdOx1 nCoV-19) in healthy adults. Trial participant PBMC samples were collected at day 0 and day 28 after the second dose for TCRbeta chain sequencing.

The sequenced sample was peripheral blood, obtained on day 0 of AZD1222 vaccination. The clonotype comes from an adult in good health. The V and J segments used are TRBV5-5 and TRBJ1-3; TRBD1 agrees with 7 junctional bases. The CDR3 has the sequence CASTTAGQNRNTIYF. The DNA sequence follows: TGTGCCAGCACCACTGCGGGACAGAACAGAAACACCATATATTTT.